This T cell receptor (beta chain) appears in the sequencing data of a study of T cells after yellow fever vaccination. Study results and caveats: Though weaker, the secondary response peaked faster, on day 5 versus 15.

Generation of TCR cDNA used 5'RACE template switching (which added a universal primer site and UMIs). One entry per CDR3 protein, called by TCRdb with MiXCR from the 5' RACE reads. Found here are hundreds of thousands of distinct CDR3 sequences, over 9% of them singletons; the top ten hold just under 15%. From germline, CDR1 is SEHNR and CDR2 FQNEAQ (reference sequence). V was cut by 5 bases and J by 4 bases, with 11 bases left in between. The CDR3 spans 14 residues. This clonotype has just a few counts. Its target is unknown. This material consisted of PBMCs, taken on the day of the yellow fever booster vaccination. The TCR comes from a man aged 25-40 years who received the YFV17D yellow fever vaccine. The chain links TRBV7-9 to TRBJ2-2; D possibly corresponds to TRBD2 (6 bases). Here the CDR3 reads CASSPGAITGELFF. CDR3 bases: TGTGCCAGCAGCCCGGGAGCCATCACCGGGGAGCTGTTTTTT.